Presented here are 20 T cell receptor beta chains from one specimen sequenced in a study of blood T cells in healthy people across ages. Then a second PCR, running roughly 7 to 11 cycles, was carried out with a sample-barcoded 5' primer and a J-beta primer mix. Via MiXCR, TCRdb re-called the 5' RACE reads, giving one row per CDR3 protein. Of approximately 940,000 distinct CDR3 sequences listed, roughly 50% were seen once; the top ten hold 10% to 15%. The specimen sequenced was blood. Every receptor here comes from a man aged 30 to 45 in good health.

V gene TRBV19 combines with J gene TRBJ2-5, with D perhaps TRBD1 (6 bases). Between the trimmed V and J ends, which lost 6 bases and 2 bases, there was a span of 13 bases. Germline V lookup: CDR1 LNHDA, CDR2 SQIVND (reference sequence). The CDR3 has 14 residues. CDR3 region: CASSPGHRQETQYF. CDR3 in DNA: TGTGCCAGTAGCCCGGGACACAGACAAGAGACCCAGTACTTC.

This clonotype was found a few times. The J gene is TRBJ2-7, the V gene TRBV12-3 or TRBV12-4, with 7 bases fitting TRBD1. This CDR3 has 14 amino acids. Germline trimming cut 8 bases from V and 3 bases from J; bases unmatched to any gene: 10. The CDR3 DNA sequence: TGTGCCAGCGGGATTGGGACAGAGCACTACGAGCAGTACTTC. Its protein is CASGIGTEHYEQYF.

The rearrangement uses TRBV7-9 and TRBJ2-1; D is possibly TRBD2 (6 bases). Trimming stripped 2 bases from V and 6 bases from J, with 20 bases between. The CDR3 has 17 residues. CDR1 and CDR2 (germline): SEHNR, FQNEAQ (reference sequence). For the CDR3, the DNA is TGTGCCAGCAGCTTACCCTTCAGACTAGATCCGTCCAATGAGCAGTTCTTC. The encoded protein is CASSLPFRLDPSNEQFF.

V and J are TRBV6-1 and TRBJ1-5, with D uncertain. Germline V gene lookup returns CDR1 MNHNS and CDR2 SASEGT. The CDR3 is 11 amino acids. The V end was cut by 11 bases, the J end by 1 base, with 6 bases between. The CDR3 coding sequence is TGTGCCCTTGGGAGCAATCAGCCCCAGCATTTT. Protein product: CALGSNQPQHF.

This clonotype was observed a handful of times. The chain couples TRBV5-1 to TRBJ1-5; TRBD1 agrees at 7 bases. The length of the CDR3 is 14 residues. With V trimmed by 3 bases and J by 4 bases, 4 bases remained unmatched. CDR1 and CDR2 (germline): SGHRS, YFSETQ. The CDR3 is CASSSGTENQPQHF. The DNA for the CDR3 is TGCGCCAGCAGCTCCGGGACAGAGAATCAGCCCCAGCATTTT.

In regard to this clonotype: The junction shows a germline mismatch at one end, possibly a read error. This rearrangement joins TRBV28 to TRBJ2-1; 9 nucleotides agree with TRBD2. The CDR3 is 16 amino acids. Germline CDR1 MDHEN, CDR2 SYDVKM. CDR3 in amino acids: CTSSLGGGEKSNEQFF. In DNA, the CDR3 is TGTACCAGCAGTTTAGGCGGGGGGGAGAAGTCCAATGAGCAGTTCTTC.

The genes are TRBV29-1 and TRBJ2-1, with D possibly TRBD1 on 6 matching bases. Deletions cut 0 bases from V and 6 bases from J, with 21 bases between. CDR1 is SQVTM, CDR2 ANQGSEA, per germline. The CDR3 has 17 residues. Here the CDR3 reads CSVEDGWAGAIPNEQFF. The CDR3 nucleotides read TGCAGCGTTGAAGATGGGTGGGCAGGGGCTATCCCCAATGAGCAGTTCTTC.

The chain is built from TRBV5-1 and TRBJ1-2, with D maybe TRBD1 (5 bases). V was cut by 5 bases and J by 0 bases, with 11 bases left in between. The CDR3 runs to 14 residues. The germline V gene has CDR1 SGHRS and CDR2 YFSETQ. CDR3 in amino acids: CASRDEQANYGYTF. In nucleotides, the CDR3 is TGCGCCAGCAGAGACGAACAGGCTAACTATGGCTACACCTTC.

J is TRBJ1-2 and V is TRBV20-1; 8 bases fit TRBD1. This CDR3 region has 13 residues. J lost 8 bases, V lost 2 bases, and 7 bases had no gene match. Per germline, CDR1 DFQATT and CDR2 SNEGSKA (reference sequence). The CDR3 nucleotides read TGCAGTGCTAGACTTCAGGGGGCAGAGGGCTACACCTTC. It encodes CSARLQGAEGYTF.

In its sample, this clonotype was seen a few times. The chain recombines TRBV4-1 with TRBJ2-7; no clear D gene. CDR1 MGHRA and CDR2 YSYEKL come from the germline V gene. The V end lost 0 bases, the J end lost 2 bases, and 14 bases lay between the germline ends. CDR3 length equals 16 residues. Here the CDR3 DNA reads TGCGCCAGCAGCCAAGATACTCGCGCACGACCCTACGAGCAGTACTTC. Its protein product is CASSQDTRARPYEQYF.

The chain joins TRBV6-5 to TRBJ2-1; 9 bases align to TRBD2. Trimming cost V 6 bases and J 5 bases; bases outside gene matches: 11. The CDR3 covers 16 residues. Germline V gene data show CDR1 as MNHEY and CDR2 as SVGAGI. In nucleotides, the CDR3 is TGTGCCAGCAGCTCCCCCATGCGGGGGGGCAACAATGAGCAGTTCTTC. Translated: CASSSPMRGGNNEQFF.

This clonotype showed up just a few times. The chain combines TRBV6-6 with TRBJ1-4, with 10 positions matching TRBD1. The CDR3 runs 14 residues. In germline, CDR1 is MNHNY, CDR2 SVGAGI (reference sequence). J lost 7 bases, V lost 5 bases, and 4 bases had no gene match. CDR3 amino acids: CASSTGTGVEKLFF. DNA for the CDR3: TGTGCCAGCAGTACCGGGACAGGGGTTGAAAAACTGTTTTTT.

Notes on this clonotype: This may stem from a read error, because a much larger clone lies one nucleotide away. The V call is TRBV20-1, the J call TRBJ2-5; D is perhaps TRBD2 (7 bases). Germline V CDR1 and CDR2: DFQATT, SNEGSKA (reference sequence). The CDR3 consists of 16 residues. The CDR3 spells CSVRDQAGAHYNEQYF. CDR3 nucleotides: TGCAGTGTTAGAGATCAGGCGGGGGCCCACTACAATGAGCAGTACTTC.

Concerning this clonotype: At one end the junction does not follow the germline gene, possibly because of a read error. This chain links TRBV18 with TRBJ2-3; 7 bases fit TRBD2. Germline values: CDR1 KGHSH, CDR2 LQKENI. The CDR3 loop spans 15 amino acids. For the CDR3, the DNA is TGTGACAGCAGCGCCGGGGGGATTAGCACAGATACGCAGTATTTT. Protein product: CDSSAGGISTDTQYF.

The rearrangement uses TRBV4-3 and TRBJ2-7; perhaps TRBD1 as D (5 bases). CDR3 length: 17 residues. CDR1 is LGHNA and CDR2 is YSLEER in the germline V gene. Trimming shortened V by 3 bases and J by 0 bases, and 18 bases separated the two germline ends. The DNA for the CDR3 is TGCGCCAGCAGCCAGCATACGACAGACTCTCTCTCCTACGAGCAGTACTTC. Its translation: CASSQHTTDSLSYEQYF.

This clonotype has only a few counts. The chain couples TRBV12-3 or TRBV12-4 to TRBJ1-2; TRBD1 matches at 9 bases. The CDR3 runs 14 residues. The J segment lost 5 bases and the V segment lost 5 bases, leaving 6 bases of the junction unmatched. In DNA, the CDR3 is TGTGCCAGCAGTGTACAGGGGGCGGTGTATGGCTACACCTTC. Translated: CASSVQGAVYGYTF.

This clonotype has just a few counts. CDR3 in DNA: TGCAGTGCTAGAGATAGACAGGGGGTTCGGGAGCAGTACTTC. Translation: CSARDRQGVREQYF. This chain joins TRBV20-1 and TRBJ2-7; TRBD1 matches 9 bases. Germline V lookup: CDR1 DFQATT, CDR2 SNEGSKA (reference sequence). The CDR3 has 14 residues. V lost 0 bases and J lost 7; bases outside the gene matches: 7.

The V gene is TRBV27, the J gene TRBJ2-2; 11 bases map to TRBD1. The CDR3 is 17 amino acids. Unmatched junction bases numbered 8, after V lost 4 bases and J lost 4 bases. In germline, CDR1 is MNHEY, CDR2 SMNVEV (reference sequence). CDR3 in amino acids: CASSSPGTGGITGELFF. In DNA, the CDR3 is TGTGCCAGCAGTTCTCCCGGGACAGGGGGGATCACCGGGGAGCTGTTTTTT.

As regards this clonotype: Its ends do not fully match the called genes, so a read error is possible. This sequence joins TRBV6-5 and TRBJ2-1; weak D call: TRBD1 (6 bases). The CDR3 covers 15 residues. Germline CDR1 MNHEY, CDR2 SVGAGI. CDR3: CAGSYQAGAPPEQFF. In DNA form, the CDR3 reads TGTGCCGGCAGTTACCAGGCAGGGGCCCCCCCGGAGCAGTTCTTC.

This clonotype was detected only a few times. V gene TRBV6-6 combines with J gene TRBJ2-1, with TRBD1 matching 8 bases. This CDR3 contains 15 residues. J was trimmed by 3 bases and V by 6 bases; bases with no gene match: 7. Germline-derived CDR1 and CDR2 are MNHNY and SVGAGI (reference sequence). The chain's CDR3 is CASSTRQGYYNEQFF. The CDR3 nucleotides are TGTGCCAGCAGCACCCGACAGGGGTACTACAATGAGCAGTTCTTC.